This note documents a single T cell receptor beta chain sequence. Being one base from a much bigger clone, this may be a read error. The data derive from a study of T-cell reconstitution after alpha-beta-depleted transplantation in children. The CDR3 has 12 amino acids. Germline CDR1 and CDR2: DFQATT and SNEGSKA (reference sequence). Unique molecular identifiers were used to barcode this TCRbeta library. TCRdb re-analysed the PCR reads in MiXCR, keeping a single row per CDR3 protein. Of 490,000 or so distinct CDR3 sequences listed, under 15% are singletons. The chain joins TRBV20-1 to TRBJ2-3; no clear D. The sample in question was PBMCs from the stem cell graft donor, obtained from the stem cell graft. This TCR was sampled from a human donor who donated a stem cell graft to a child with combined immunodeficiency. The CDR3 DNA follows: TGCAGTGCTAGTGGGCGAGCAGATATGCAGTATTTT. Its protein product is CSASGRADMQYF.